This T cell receptor beta chain comes out of a study of blood T cell repertoires in COVID-19. Clones were sequenced by immunoSEQ multiplex PCR, and TCRdb holds only the in-frame ones, with some missing. The sample yields roughly 170,000 clones, approximately 86% seen once. The CDR3 is 15 residues long. Germline-derived CDR1 and CDR2 are SGHRS and YFSETQ. V lost 3 bases to trimming and J lost 8 bases; unmatched junction nucleotides: 12. This rearrangement joins TRBV5-1 to TRBJ1-2; TRBD1 aligns across 8 bases. The sample comprised peripheral blood. This receptor was obtained from a man between 60 and 75 years old who had recovered from COVID-19. The CDR3 spells CASSSPTGEVGGYTF. CDR3 nucleotide sequence: TGCGCCAGCAGCTCGCCGACAGGGGAGGTGGGAGGCTACACCTTC.